The next 30 T cell receptor beta chains were all read from a single sample in a study of blood T cell repertoires in COVID-19. The data were produced by immunoSEQ multiplex PCR, yet TCRdb's version contains in-frame clones alone and is incomplete. The sample records roughly 300,000 clones, more than 75% being singletons. Material: peripheral blood. Source of these receptors: a woman between 45 and 60 years old who had recovered from COVID-19.

The chain links TRBV28 to TRBJ1-3; D remains unclear. The germline CDR1 and CDR2 sequences are MDHEN and SYDVKM. The germline V and J ends were trimmed by 5 bases and 0 bases, with 8 bases remaining between them. This CDR3 contains 14 residues. The CDR3 sequence is CASSRLSSGNTIYF. The CDR3 DNA reads TGTGCCAGCAGTCGTTTGAGCTCTGGAAACACCATATATTTT.

As to this clone: The sample contains more than one DNA sequence encoding this CDR3. The CDR3 region has the DNA TGTGCCAGCAGGTCCGGCGGCTACGAGCAGTACTTC. It specifies CASRSGGYEQYF. This chain connects TRBV28 to TRBJ2-7, with no clear D. Per germline, CDR1 MDHEN and CDR2 SYDVKM. The CDR3 spans 12 residues. V was clipped by 6 bases and J by 3 bases, with 9 bases between them.

The chain has TRBV6-1 and TRBJ1-5; no clear D. From germline, CDR1 is MNHNS and CDR2 SASEGT. The CDR3 covers 14 residues. V lost 2 bases and J lost 0, with 5 bases in between. CDR3 loop: CASSELYSNQPQHF. The CDR3 DNA reads as TGTGCCAGCAGTGAACTATATAGCAATCAGCCCCAGCATTTT.

V is TRBV2 and J is TRBJ2-5; TRBD2 matches at 7 bases. The V segment lost 7 bases and the J segment 5 bases; nucleotides outside the gene matches: 7. The germline V gene has CDR1 SNHLY and CDR2 FYNNEI. The CDR3 contains 13 residues. The CDR3 DNA is TGTGCCAGCAACGCGGGAGTAGTGGAGACCCAGTACTTC. It encodes CASNAGVVETQYF.

This rearrangement joins TRBV7-9 to TRBJ2-1; 7 bases agree with TRBD1. Germline V gene data show CDR1 as SEHNR and CDR2 as FQNEAQ (reference sequence). The CDR3 length is 14 residues. J gave up 9 bases and V 1 base, and 6 bases lay outside the gene matches. The DNA for the CDR3 is TGTGCCAGCAGCTTAGGACAGGGATATAGTGAGCAGTTCTTC. Translation: CASSLGQGYSEQFF.

V usage is TRBV6-4 and J usage is TRBJ2-2; 8 bases are shared with TRBD1. This CDR3 is 16 amino acids long. V was clipped by 4 bases and J by 0 bases; unmatched bases: 4. Germline CDR1 and CDR2: MRHNA and SNTAGT. The CDR3 protein is CASSGEQGANTGELFF. The CDR3 nucleotides read TGTGCCAGCAGTGGCGAACAGGGGGCGAACACCGGGGAGCTGTTTTTT.

The J gene is TRBJ1-1, the V gene TRBV6-5; D is uncertain. From germline, CDR1 is MNHEY and CDR2 SVGAGI. This CDR3 contains 10 residues. Trimming pared 8 bases from V and 4 bases from J, leaving 5 bases between. The CDR3 sequence is CASRGTEAFF. CDR3 nucleotide sequence: TGTGCCAGCCGAGGCACTGAAGCTTTCTTT.

The V call is TRBV9, the J call TRBJ2-3; a possible D gene is TRBD2 (5 bases). The germline V gene has CDR1 SGDLS and CDR2 YYNGEE. The CDR3 is 16 residues long. The V gene lost 3 bases and the J gene lost 0 bases, with 14 bases spanning the gap. This CDR3 reads CASSATVGGSTDTQYF. The CDR3 DNA reads as TGTGCCAGCAGCGCCACCGTTGGCGGGAGCACAGATACGCAGTATTTT.

V usage is TRBV7-9 and J usage is TRBJ1-2, with a weak D call TRBD1 (6 bases). This CDR3 spans 13 amino acids. Germline V CDR1 and CDR2: SEHNR, FQNEAQ (reference sequence). The V gene lost 0 bases and the J gene lost 4 bases, with 6 bases spanning the gap. The DNA of the CDR3 is TGTGCCAGCAGCTTAGCGGACAGCTATGGCTACACCTTC. This sequence encodes CASSLADSYGYTF.

This chain uses TRBV5-1 with TRBJ2-7; a possible D gene is TRBD2 (5 bases). Germline CDR1 is SGHRS and CDR2 is YFSETQ. Trimming took 0 bases from V and 1 from J, leaving 11 bases between them. This CDR3 has 15 residues. The DNA of the CDR3 is TGCGCCAGCAGCTTGGATTGGACTGCTTCCTACGAGCAGTACTTC. Its protein is CASSLDWTASYEQYF.

V usage is TRBV7-9 and J usage is TRBJ2-7, with TRBD1 matching over 12 bases. The CDR3 has 15 residues. Germline V CDR1 and CDR2: SEHNR, FQNEAQ (reference sequence). V was clipped by 4 bases and J by 6 bases; unmatched bases: 7. Here the CDR3 DNA reads TGTGCCAGCAGCTCGGGACAGGGGGCGTCTATCGAGCAGTACTTC. Its protein product is CASSSGQGASIEQYF.

The chain couples TRBV5-6 to TRBJ2-5, with D perhaps matching TRBD1 (6 bases). Germline CDR1 is SGHDT and CDR2 is YYEEEE. The CDR3 spans 16 residues. With 4 bases removed from V and 0 bases from J, the gap between germline ends came to 16 bases. The CDR3 loop reads CASSSKGHRYQETQYF. The CDR3, as DNA: TGTGCCAGCAGCAGTAAGGGACACAGGTACCAAGAGACCCAGTACTTC. The complete variable domain, with remaining parts taken from reference TRBV5-6 and TRBJ2-5, reads DAGVTQSPTHLIKTRGQQVTLRCSPKSGHDTVSWYQQALGQGPQFIFQYYEEEERQRGNFPDRFSGHQFPNYSSELNVNALLLGDSALYLCASSSKGHRYQETQYFGPGTRLLVL.

The genes are TRBV19 and TRBJ2-1; 8 nucleotides agree with TRBD2. The CDR3 contains 16 residues. Germline lookup yields CDR1 LNHDA and CDR2 SQIVND (reference sequence). The J segment lost 8 bases and the V segment lost 1 base, leaving 10 bases of the junction unmatched. CDR3 in amino acids: CASSIVPGAGVYEQFF. The CDR3, as DNA: TGTGCCAGTAGTATAGTCCCCGGAGCGGGAGTCTATGAGCAGTTCTTC.

The rearrangement links TRBV11-2 to TRBJ2-1; no clear D gene. Germline-derived CDR1 and CDR2 are SGHAT and FQNNGV. The CDR3 runs to 15 residues. Trimming took off 2 bases at V and 0 bases at J, with 8 bases between the two ends. Written as DNA, the CDR3 is TGTGCCAGCAGCTTAATGTGGAGCTCCTACAATGAGCAGTTCTTC. Its protein is CASSLMWSSYNEQFF. Full variable domain (missing parts from reference TRBV11-2 and TRBJ2-1): EAGVAQSPRYKIIEKRQSVAFWCNPISGHATLYWYQQILGQGPKLLIQFQNNGVVDDSQLPKDRFSAERLKGVDSTLKIQPAKLEDSAVYLCASSLMWSSYNEQFFGPGTRLTVL.

This chain connects TRBV19 to TRBJ2-1, with TRBD2 as a possible D gene (6 bases). The ends were cut back, 0 bases at V and 1 base at J, with 10 bases in the middle. The CDR3 contains 16 residues. CDR1 and CDR2 from the germline V gene are LNHDA and SQIVND (reference sequence). The CDR3, as DNA: TGTGCCAGTAGTATAGAGGGGCTAGCGTCCTACAATGAGCAGTTCTTC. It yields the protein CASSIEGLASYNEQFF.

J is TRBJ2-3 and V is TRBV4-2, with no clear D. Trimming removed 4 bases from V and 0 bases from J, with 5 bases in between. Germline-derived CDR1 and CDR2 are LGHNA and YNFKEQ. The CDR3 extends over 13 amino acids. CDR3 loop: CASSPTSTDTQYF. The CDR3 DNA reads as TGTGCCAGCAGCCCGACTAGCACAGATACGCAGTATTTT.

This clone appeared many times. The rearrangement uses TRBV9 and TRBJ2-7; D might be TRBD1 (6 bases). Germline loops: CDR1 SGDLS, CDR2 YYNGEE. Between the trimmed V and J ends, which lost 7 bases and 9 bases, there was a span of 14 bases. The CDR3 has 11 amino acids. The CDR3 loop reads CASSNGGLQYF. CDR3 nucleotide sequence: TGTGCCAGCTCTAATGGGGGCCTGCAGTACTTC.

The chain has TRBV11-3 and TRBJ2-2, with TRBD2 matching 10 bases. The ends lost 5 bases at V and 5 bases at J; junction bases unmatched: 5. CDR3 size: 15 residues. Per the germline V gene, CDR1 is SGHNT and CDR2 is YENEEA. CDR3 sequence reads: CASSGAGGRTGELFF. CDR3 sequence (DNA): TGTGCCAGCAGCGGAGCGGGGGGGAGGACCGGGGAGCTGTTTTTT.

The genes are TRBV10-3 and TRBJ2-3; 10 positions agree with TRBD2. V lost 1 base and J lost 3; bases outside the gene matches: 10. The CDR3 extends over 18 amino acids. CDR1 ENHRY and CDR2 SYGVKD come from the germline V gene. CDR3 amino acids: CAISEFKLAGVLTDTQYF. The CDR3, as DNA: TGTGCCATCAGTGAGTTTAAGCTAGCGGGAGTTCTGACAGATACGCAGTATTTT.

The chain combines TRBV25-1 with TRBJ1-2; possible D gene TRBD1, 6 bases. Germline V gene sequence: CDR1 MGHDK, CDR2 SYGVNS. V dropped 3 bases and J dropped 4 bases, with 12 bases sitting between them. This CDR3 has 14 amino acids. The CDR3 region has the DNA TGTGCCAGCAGTGAGGCCGGGACACCCTATGGCTACACCTTC. This codes for CASSEAGTPYGYTF.

CDR3 DNA: TGTGCCAGCAGCCCGCGACAGGGGGCGCGGGATGAGCAGTTCTTC. Translation: CASSPRQGARDEQFF. The V gene is TRBV7-6, the J gene TRBJ2-1; 10 bases match TRBD1. CDR3 length: 15 residues. Germline V lookup: CDR1 SGHVS, CDR2 FNYEAQ. The V segment lost 5 bases and the J segment 8 bases; nucleotides outside the gene matches: 9.

As concerns this clone: The sample has other DNA sequences that encode this CDR3 too. The V call is TRBV5-1, the J call TRBJ2-2; 8 bases are a match to TRBD2. This CDR3 is 16 amino acids long. V shed 0 bases and J 4 bases; nucleotides not matched to a gene: 5. From germline, CDR1 is SGHRS and CDR2 YFSETQ. The CDR3 DNA follows: TGCGCCAGCAGCTTGGCGGGGGGGCGGGGCACCGGGGAGCTGTTTTTT. The encoded protein is CASSLAGGRGTGELFF.

The rearrangement joins TRBV27 to TRBJ2-1; D not certain. Trimming shortened V by 10 bases and J by 7 bases, and 14 bases separated the two germline ends. CDR1 MNHEY and CDR2 SMNVEV come from the germline V gene (reference sequence). This CDR3 has 12 amino acids. CDR3 region: CATQFGANEQFF. The CDR3 bases are TGTGCCACCCAATTCGGAGCGAATGAGCAGTTCTTC.

The chain recombines TRBV5-6 with TRBJ2-1; the match to TRBD1 covers 9 bases. The germline V gene encodes CDR1 SGHDT and CDR2 YYEEEE. The length of the CDR3 is 16 residues. The V and J ends lost 4 bases and 3 bases, in that order; junction bases with no gene match: 8. In DNA form, the CDR3 reads TGTGCCAGCAGCCTGCCGGGACAGGGAGGCTACAATGAGCAGTTCTTC. This gives the protein CASSLPGQGGYNEQFF.

The chain links TRBV6-2 or TRBV6-3 to TRBJ1-5; D is undetermined. Germline CDR1 MNHEY, CDR2 SVGEGT. Trimming took off 2 bases at V and 5 bases at J, with 16 bases between the two ends. The CDR3 has 16 amino acids. The CDR3 loop is CASSYGNKQRYQPQHF. The DNA of the CDR3 is TGTGCCAGCAGTTACGGGAATAAGCAGCGGTATCAGCCCCAGCATTTT.

V gene TRBV4-2 combines with J gene TRBJ2-3; maybe TRBD2 (6 bases). V was clipped by 3 bases and J by 2 bases, with 15 bases between them. Germline CDR1 and CDR2: LGHNA and YNFKEQ. CDR3 length: 16 amino acids. CDR3 DNA sequence: TGTGCCAGCAGCCAGCTTAGCGCGGGAACCACAGATACGCAGTATTTT. Its protein product is CASSQLSAGTTDTQYF.

V and J are TRBV28 and TRBJ1-1; TRBD1 is a possible D gene (5 bases). Germline CDR1 MDHEN, CDR2 SYDVKM. The CDR3 length is 11 residues. Deletions cut 7 bases from V and 6 bases from J, with 9 bases between. CDR3 nucleotides: TGTGCCAGCATGGACATACCTGAAGCTTTCTTT. Its translation: CASMDIPEAFF.

As for this clone: A read error may account for a junction end that differs from germline. The chain combines TRBV19 with TRBJ2-7; D is uncertain. The CDR3 is 13 amino acids. Germline values: CDR1 LNHDA, CDR2 SQIVND (reference sequence). CDR3 DNA sequence: TGTGCCAGTAGTCTAGATCCAAACTACGAGCAGTACTTC. This gives the protein CASSLDPNYEQYF.

This clone was found once. This sequence joins TRBV30 and TRBJ2-2; D is uncertain. Trimming took off 2 bases at V and 7 bases at J, with 8 bases between the two ends. The CDR3 length is 12 residues. The V gene's germline CDR1 is GTSNPN and CDR2 SVGIG (reference sequence). In nucleotides, the CDR3 is TGTGCCTGGAGTCCTCAGTACGGGGAGCTGTTTTTT. Translating gives CAWSPQYGELFF.

The J gene is TRBJ1-2, the V gene TRBV6-2 or TRBV6-3, with 7 bases lining up with TRBD1. The CDR3 is 12 residues long. The trim removed 5 bases at V and 4 bases at J, leaving 1 base unmatched. The germline V gene encodes CDR1 MNHEY and CDR2 SVGEGT. The CDR3 DNA sequence: TGTGCCAGCAGTAGACAGGGCTATGGCTACACCTTC. Translation: CASSRQGYGYTF.